This note documents a single T cell receptor (beta chain) sequence. Profiled with immunoSEQ multiplex PCR; TCRdb holds only in-frame clones, not every one. This table has under 850,000 clones, 88% appearing once. This sample was included in a study of shared T cell receptors in the human thymus. The germline CDR1 and CDR2 sequences are SNHLY and FYNNEI. The CDR3 spans 19 residues. V was pared by 4 bases and J by 3 bases, with 25 bases between. Separately, the same data were catalogued under a study of human thymus T cells. As that report states: Resections removed during corrective heart surgery provided the thymus tissue used. Thymic and blood repertoires seemed to show skewed V and J gene use. Thymic repertoires from unrelated individuals overlapped highly, related research reported.

The rearrangement uses TRBV2 and TRBJ2-1; D possibly corresponds to TRBD2 (7 bases). This receptor was taken from a boy younger than two with a congenital heart defect. Sequencing was carried out using thymocytes. The CDR3 DNA sequence: TGTGCCAGCAGTGTCAGACAGGTCAGACTAGCCATACTCTACAATGAGCAGTTCTTC. Protein sequence: CASSVRQVRLAILYNEQFF.